These T cell receptor beta chains were read from a single sample in a study of OX40 agonist ivuxolimab in advanced cancers. The assay was immunoSEQ multiplex PCR, and TCRdb's table has in-frame clones only and misses some. This table holds tens of thousands of clones, roughly 85% found once. Sample: CD4+ or CD8+ T cells sorted from blood, taken in a trial of the OX40 agonist ivuxolimab. These receptors were obtained from an adult with an advanced solid tumor such as melanoma, head and neck, liver or kidney cancer. Each CDR3 is given with its conserved first and last residue. Part of the rows lack a size; the others show once, few, many or a class for expanded clones.

clone_size | j_call | v_call | cdr3_aa
- | TRBJ2-7 | TRBV6-6 | CASSYGGQSYEQYF
- | TRBJ2-7 | TRBV6-5 | CASSRPGPLRSEQYF
- | TRBJ2-3 | TRBV6-1 | CASRDRRAWADTQYF
once | TRBJ1-1 | TRBV6-1 | CASSGYRGEAFF
- | TRBJ1-5 | TRBV5-8 | CASSRGSYSNQPQHF
- | TRBJ2-6 | TRBV6-1 | CASSVGTGPSGANVLTF
- | TRBJ2-1 | TRBV11-3 | CASSLGVTQANEQFF
- | TRBJ2-7 | TRBV6-1 | CASSESIYEQYF
- | TRBJ2-1 | TRBV19 | CASSIVASGGDNEQFF
few | TRBJ2-4 | TRBV4-1 | CASSQETVGLAGAGAKNIQYF